This entry is about one T cell receptor (beta chain). The record originates from a study of control samples from healthy donors and cancer patients. This table comes from immunoSEQ multiplex PCR, and its TCRdb copy is limited to in-frame clones, with some not included. This table holds 120,000 or so clones, around 87% found once. V was clipped by 6 bases and J by 1 base; unmatched bases: 17. The CDR3 has 19 amino acids. Germline CDR1 and CDR2: SNHLY and FYNNEI. The TCR comes from a man aged 40-49 years in good health. The sequencing input was blood. The chain carries TRBV2 and TRBJ1-5, with 8 bases matching TRBD1. The CDR3 spells CASSFNRGAPLRSNQPQHF. CDR3 nucleotide sequence: TGTGCCAGCAGCTTCAACAGGGGGGCCCCACTAAGGAGCAATCAGCCCCAGCATTTT.